This TCR beta chain was recorded in a study of identifying expanded T cells in peripheral blood. The study, taken as a whole, reports: Clone count variance between approximately two-week samples rose with total template count. Technical replicates showed roughly 1.2 changed clones; roughly two weeks around 15; four weeks 19.

As to this clone: The target antigen is unknown.

Healthy donors had no documented immune events, such as infections, while sampled. Trimming took 0 bases from V and 8 from J, leaving 21 bases between them. The CDR3 is made up of 17 amino acids. The germline CDR1 and CDR2 sequences are SGHRS and YFSETQ. Generated by immunoSEQ multiplex PCR, the TCRdb table keeps only in-frame clones and is missing some. The sample lists 95,000 to 100,000 clones, roughly nine tenths occurring once. The TCR was taken from a person aged 18-70 years in good health. The source material was blood. This sequence joins TRBV5-1 and TRBJ2-1; D is perhaps TRBD2 (6 bases). For the CDR3, the DNA is TGCGCCAGCAGCTTGGGCCCCGGGACTTTACCCGGCGATGAGCAGTTCTTC. Its translation is CASSLGPGTLPGDEQFF.